This paragraph reports one T cell receptor beta chain. What it recognizes is unknown. This entry is derived from a study of T cells expressing NK-cell markers. Study-wide points: Dominant NKG2C+ clonotypes in about 6 donors made up roughly 1.0-7.0% of CD8+ T cells.

Template switching by 5'RACE with UMIs generated the TCR beta cDNA. TCRdb reprocessed the 5' RACE reads, keeping one entry per CDR3 protein, no DNA. The sample's table shows about 460,000 distinct CDR3 sequences. The CDR3 is made up of 15 amino acids. This TCR came from a woman between 50 and 59 years old in good health. The V gene is TRBV12-3 or TRBV12-4, the J gene TRBJ2-3; TCRdb's D call, TRBD2, is unchecked because there is no DNA. The sample consisted of blood T cells: a sorted CD56 or NKG2C T cell subset, CD4+ or CD8+ T cells, or bulk PBMC T cells (not recorded which). The CDR3 here is CASSPGDLSTDTQYF.